Included here is one T cell receptor beta chain sequence, with context. TCRdb's table, derived via immunoSEQ multiplex PCR, lists solely in-frame clones and lacks some. Of around 67,000 clones listed, roughly 90% are singletons. This record belongs to a study of T cell changes during pregnancy in multiple sclerosis. The V gene's germline CDR1 is SQVTM and CDR2 ANQGSEA. Trimming took 6 bases from V and 3 from J, leaving 14 bases between them. CDR3 length: 14 residues. The origin of this receptor is a female donor in good health, enrolled as a control in a pregnancy study. Sequencing was performed on peripheral blood, taken after pregnancy. The chain recombines TRBV29-1 with TRBJ2-2, with D perhaps TRBD1 (5 bases). CDR3 nucleotides: TGCAGCGTCAGATCAGACAGTTACACCGGGGAGCTGTTTTTT. Protein sequence: CSVRSDSYTGELFF.